These 13 T cell receptor beta chains were sequenced from one sample in a study of response to subunit inactivated influenza vaccine. TCRdb analysed the RT-PCR reads with MiXCR anew, one entry per CDR3 protein. The repertoire consists of hundreds of thousands of distinct CDR3 sequences, with 11% to 15% occurring once and the leading ten covering approximately 7.6%. Sequencing was performed on PBMCs from blood, taken approximately 15 days before vaccination. These TCRs come from a man in his fifties or sixties who received an inactivated influenza vaccine.

In its sample, this clonotype was seen many times. V and J are TRBV6-6 and TRBJ2-2; D remains ambiguous. V was pared by 6 bases and J by 3 bases, with 8 bases between. CDR1 is MNHNY, CDR2 SVGAGI, per germline (reference sequence). This CDR3 comprises 13 residues. The CDR3 region has the DNA TGTGCCAGCAGATCCGTGGACACCGGGGAGCTGTTTTTT. It translates to CASRSVDTGELFF.

The chain recombines TRBV12-3 or TRBV12-4 with TRBJ2-1; TRBD1 matches 9 bases. With 2 bases clipped from V and 8 bases from J, the junction kept 7 bases outside the gene matches. This CDR3 spans 15 amino acids. CDR3 bases: TGTGCCAGCAGTTTACCCGGGACAGGGCTGTATGAGCAGTTCTTC. Protein: CASSLPGTGLYEQFF.

V is TRBV25-1 and J is TRBJ1-2; unclear D gene. Trimming stripped 1 base from V and 4 bases from J, with 10 bases between. CDR3 size: 14 residues. Germline V CDR1 and CDR2: MGHDK, SYGVNS. The chain's CDR3 is CASSEFMGSYGYTF. In DNA form, the CDR3 reads TGTGCCAGCAGTGAATTTATGGGGAGCTATGGCTACACCTTC.

This chain connects TRBV7-2 to TRBJ2-5; no clear D. The CDR3 spans 16 residues. Germline lookup yields CDR1 SGHTA and CDR2 FQGNSA. The V end was cut by 5 bases, the J end by 4 bases, with 20 bases between. CDR3 DNA sequence: TGTGCCAGCAGCCTTCAATGGTCCGGCAGTTCAGAGACCCAGTACTTC. It yields the protein CASSLQWSGSSETQYF.

J is TRBJ1-1 and V is TRBV10-3; D not certain. CDR3 length: 13 residues. V lost 4 bases and J 0 bases, leaving 6 bases between the germline ends. CDR1 is ENHRY and CDR2 is SYGVKD in the germline V gene. The CDR3 DNA follows: TGTGCCATCAGTGGAGCCATGAACACTGAAGCTTTCTTT. This encodes CAISGAMNTEAFF.

This clonotype occurred a few times. The chain is built from TRBV25-1 and TRBJ1-2; possibly TRBD1 for D (5 bases). Germline CDR1 reads MGHDK; CDR2 reads SYGVNS. Trimming stripped 2 bases from V and 5 bases from J, with 15 bases between. The CDR3 has 15 amino acids. The CDR3 loop reads CASSERGPGFYGYTF. The CDR3 coding sequence is TGTGCCAGCAGTGAACGAGGGCCAGGGTTTTATGGCTACACCTTC.

This clonotype has more than one count but fewer than ten. This chain uses TRBV10-3 with TRBJ1-2; 7 positions agree with TRBD1. Germline V lookup: CDR1 ENHRY, CDR2 SYGVKD. The ends lost 10 bases at V and 2 bases at J; junction bases unmatched: 10. The CDR3 runs to 14 residues. The CDR3 DNA reads TGTGCCACCAGGGACAGACGTTTCAACTATGGCTACACCTTC. Amino acids: CATRDRRFNYGYTF.

This clonotype was observed a few times. The chain joins TRBV6-1 to TRBJ2-7; D not certain. Germline CDR1 MNHNS, CDR2 SASEGT. The CDR3 loop spans 15 amino acids. Deletions cut 6 bases from V and 4 bases from J, with 19 bases between. The CDR3 here is CASSSTGYGYYEQYF. The CDR3 nucleotides read TGTGCCAGCAGCTCGACTGGCTACGGCTATTACGAGCAGTACTTC.

The chain is built from TRBV3-1 and TRBJ1-2, with no clear D. V lost 0 bases and J lost 1, with 12 bases in between. Germline CDR1 and CDR2: LGHDT and YNNKEL (reference sequence). CDR3 length equals 16 residues. The DNA of the CDR3 is TGTGCCAGCAGCCAAGATCCGGGAGGAATTAACTATGGCTACACCTTC. This sequence encodes CASSQDPGGINYGYTF.

This clonotype was recorded a few times. The chain is built from TRBV7-8 and TRBJ1-1, with 11 bases lining up with TRBD1. The CDR3 is 17 residues long. The germline gives CDR1 SGHVS, CDR2 FQNEAQ. The V gene end was trimmed by 3 bases and the J gene end by 4 bases; junction bases not matched to a gene: 10. The CDR3, as DNA: TGTGCCAGCAGCTTGGGTTGGGGGACAGGGGGAGGCACTGAAGCTTTCTTT. This translates into CASSLGWGTGGGTEAFF. The complete variable domain, with remaining parts taken from reference TRBV7-8 and TRBJ1-1, reads GAGVSQSPRYKVAKRGQDVALRCDPISGHVSLFWYQQALGQGPEFLTYFQNEAQLDKSGLPSDRFFAERPEGSVSTLKIQRTQQEDSAVYLCASSLGWGTGGGTEAFFGQGTRLTVV.

This clonotype has at least ten counts. The V and J genes are TRBV29-1 and TRBJ2-3; 10 positions match TRBD2. Germline assignment: CDR1 SQVTM and CDR2 ANQGSEA. This CDR3 spans 14 amino acids. The trim removed 5 bases at V and 6 bases at J, leaving 8 bases unmatched. CDR3 sequence reads: CSVQTSGRTDTQYF. The CDR3 DNA sequence: TGCAGCGTTCAGACTAGCGGGCGGACGGATACGCAGTATTTT.

In its sample, this clonotype was seen many times. The J gene is TRBJ2-2, the V gene TRBV2, with no clear D. V was trimmed by 2 bases and J by 8 bases, leaving 6 bases between them. The CDR3 spans 12 residues. CDR1 is SNHLY, CDR2 FYNNEI, per germline. The CDR3: CASSEYRGELFF. The CDR3, as DNA: TGTGCCAGCAGTGAATACCGGGGGGAGCTGTTTTTT.

This clonotype was seen repeatedly, ten times or more. This rearrangement joins TRBV20-1 to TRBJ2-2; TRBD1 aligns across 10 bases. J gave up 4 bases and V 0 bases, and 5 bases lay outside the gene matches. In germline, CDR1 is DFQATT, CDR2 SNEGSKA (reference sequence). CDR3 length: 16 amino acids. In DNA, the CDR3 is TGCAGTGCTAGAGAAGACAGGGGGCGCGTCACCGGGGAGCTGTTTTTT. Encoded protein: CSAREDRGRVTGELFF.